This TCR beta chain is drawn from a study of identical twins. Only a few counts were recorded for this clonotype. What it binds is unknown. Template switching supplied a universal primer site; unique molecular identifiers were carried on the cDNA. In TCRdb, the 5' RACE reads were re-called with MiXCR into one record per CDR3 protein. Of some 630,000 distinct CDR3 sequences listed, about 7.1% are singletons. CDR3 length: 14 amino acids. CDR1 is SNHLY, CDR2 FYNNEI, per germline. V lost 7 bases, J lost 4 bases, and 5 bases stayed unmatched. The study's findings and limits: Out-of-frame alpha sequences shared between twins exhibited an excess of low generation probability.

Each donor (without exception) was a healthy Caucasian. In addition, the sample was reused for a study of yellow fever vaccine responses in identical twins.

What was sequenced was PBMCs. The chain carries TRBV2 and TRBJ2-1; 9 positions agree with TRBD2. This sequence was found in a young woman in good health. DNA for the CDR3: TGTGCCAGCACCGAGCGGGAGGTGTACAATGAGCAGTTCTTC. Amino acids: CASTEREVYNEQFF.